Below are 5 T cell receptor beta chains sequenced from a single sample in a study of identical twins. MiXCR was run by TCRdb on the 5' RACE reads, yielding one entry per CDR3 protein. The data contain about 890,000 distinct CDR3 sequences, over 9% of them singletons. These data were also filed under a second study, of yellow fever vaccine responses in identical twins.

The sequenced material came from PBMCs. The receptors derive from a woman in her late teens or twenties in good health.

The J gene is TRBJ2-2, the V gene TRBV12-3 or TRBV12-4; D is unclear. V was shortened by 8 bases and J by 2 bases, with 9 bases between the two germline ends. The CDR3 is made up of 13 amino acids. This CDR3 is CASAGVNTGELFF. The CDR3 coding sequence is TGTGCCAGCGCTGGTGTCAACACCGGGGAGCTGTTTTTT.

The chain has TRBV20-1 and TRBJ2-5; 9 bases match TRBD2. Germline CDR1 and CDR2: DFQATT and SNEGSKA (reference sequence). V lost 1 base to trimming and J lost 4 bases; unmatched junction nucleotides: 16. The CDR3 sequence is 18 residues long. The CDR3 region is CSARGWREGPIESETQYF. CDR3 bases: TGCAGTGCTAGAGGGTGGCGGGAGGGCCCCATTGAATCAGAGACCCAGTACTTC.

This clonotype has more than one count but fewer than ten. The chain couples TRBV7-2 to TRBJ1-1; no definite D call. V was pared by 8 bases and J by 5 bases, with 12 bases between. Germline values: CDR1 SGHTA, CDR2 FQGNSA. This CDR3 spans 12 amino acids. The CDR3 DNA follows: TGTGCCAGCGGGAGGGTCGGGACTGAAGCTTTCTTT. This sequence encodes CASGRVGTEAFF. The variable domain in full, with the rest retrieved from reference TRBV7-2 and TRBJ1-1, is GAGVSQSPSNKVTEKGKDVELRCDPISGHTALYWYRQSLGQGLEFLIYFQGNSAPDKSGLPSDRFSAERTGGSVSTLTIQRTQQEDSAVYLCASGRVGTEAFFGQGTRLTVV.

This clonotype was recorded many times. The genes are TRBV10-3 and TRBJ2-7; tentative D call: TRBD1 (6 bases). From germline, CDR1 is ENHRY and CDR2 SYGVKD. The V end lost 2 bases, the J end lost 6 bases, and 11 bases lay between the germline ends. The CDR3 spans 13 residues. The CDR3 reads CAISERGKIEQYF. CDR3 in DNA: TGTGCCATCAGTGAGAGGGGGAAGATCGAGCAGTACTTC.

The chain recombines TRBV27 with TRBJ2-3; 14 bases align to TRBD2. CDR1 is MNHEY, CDR2 SMNVEV, per germline (reference sequence). The CDR3 spans 18 residues. The junction had 10 bases not matched to a gene; V was cut back by 2 bases and J by 6 bases. CDR3 protein: CASSLAPRLAGGHDTQYF. As DNA, the CDR3 is TGTGCCAGCAGTTTAGCCCCCAGACTAGCGGGGGGGCATGATACGCAGTATTTT.